This T cell receptor beta chain was documented in a study of radiotherapy plus CTLA-4 blockade in lung cancer. Study overall: In roughly 19% of patients, objective responses were seen; 25% to 40% had disease control.

This table comes from immunoSEQ multiplex PCR, and its TCRdb copy is limited to in-frame clones, with some not included. The table lists about 25,000 clones, less than 80% of them singletons, with more than 3% in the top ten. Remarks on this clone: Its antigen is unknown.

Germline CDR1 LNHDA, CDR2 SQIVND (reference sequence). Trimming cost V 9 bases and J 6 bases; bases outside gene matches: 5. This CDR3 is 13 amino acids long. General study points: Early clonal dynamics of blood T cells, together with interferon-beta, were reported as the best response predictor. In blood, tumor-derived TCR clones expanded after radiotherapy plus ipilimumab.

The sequencing here drew on peripheral blood, taken from a patient treated with radiotherapy plus ipilimumab. This chain connects TRBV19 to TRBJ1-5; 10 nucleotides agree with TRBD1. This receptor was identified in a human donor with non-small cell lung cancer whose response to radiotherapy plus ipilimumab could not be evaluated. The CDR3, as DNA: TGTGCCAGCGCCGGGACAGGGGTTCAGCCCCAGCATTTT. The encoded protein is CASAGTGVQPQHF.